This TCR beta chain was observed in a study of cytomegalovirus exposure and HLA in healthy donors. Overall study results and limits: Earlier analysis looked at TCR beta V segments, and most were productive about 87% or about 30% of the time. A later analysis found most CMV-associated TCR beta chains apparently HLA-restricted.

This CDR3 contains 13 residues. Germline-derived CDR1 and CDR2 are SGDLS and YYNGEE. V lost 0 bases and J 5 bases, leaving 6 bases between the germline ends. This clone appeared a few times. What it recognizes is unknown. Vbeta (60) and Jbeta (13) primers were used in the PCR. Assay: immunoSEQ multiplex PCR; the TCRdb copy retains only in-frame clones and omits some. The table has 150,000 to 200,000 clones, 80% to 90% seen once. The chain recombines TRBV9 with TRBJ2-1; D is unclear. This clonotype was sampled from a woman younger than 30 in good health and CMV-seronegative. The sample taken for sequencing was PBMCs. The CDR3 DNA is TGTGCCAGCAGCGTAGCGCCGGACAATGAGCAGTTCTTC. Amino acids: CASSVAPDNEQFF.